Sequencing of this T cell receptor (beta chain) was carried out in a study of shared T cell receptors in the human thymus. The method was immunoSEQ multiplex PCR; TCRdb's version includes in-frame clones alone and lacks a portion of them. The table records 500,000 to 850,000 clones, 87% of them present only once. The CDR3 is made up of 15 amino acids. Looked up from germline, CDR1 is MNHEY and CDR2 is SMNVEV (reference sequence). The V end was cut by 7 bases, the J end by 1 base, with 13 bases between. This same sample was also taken into another study, of human thymus T cells. That report adds: Thymus was obtained from resections taken during corrective heart surgery. Thymic and blood repertoires seemed to show skewed V and J gene use.

This sequence originates from a boy in the first two years of life with a congenital heart defect. Sequencing was performed on thymocytes. The J gene is TRBJ2-2, the V gene TRBV27, with D possibly matching TRBD1 (5 bases). The DNA for the CDR3 is TGTGCCAGCACCCCAATGGGGCTGAACACCGGGGAGCTGTTTTTT. This sequence encodes CASTPMGLNTGELFF.